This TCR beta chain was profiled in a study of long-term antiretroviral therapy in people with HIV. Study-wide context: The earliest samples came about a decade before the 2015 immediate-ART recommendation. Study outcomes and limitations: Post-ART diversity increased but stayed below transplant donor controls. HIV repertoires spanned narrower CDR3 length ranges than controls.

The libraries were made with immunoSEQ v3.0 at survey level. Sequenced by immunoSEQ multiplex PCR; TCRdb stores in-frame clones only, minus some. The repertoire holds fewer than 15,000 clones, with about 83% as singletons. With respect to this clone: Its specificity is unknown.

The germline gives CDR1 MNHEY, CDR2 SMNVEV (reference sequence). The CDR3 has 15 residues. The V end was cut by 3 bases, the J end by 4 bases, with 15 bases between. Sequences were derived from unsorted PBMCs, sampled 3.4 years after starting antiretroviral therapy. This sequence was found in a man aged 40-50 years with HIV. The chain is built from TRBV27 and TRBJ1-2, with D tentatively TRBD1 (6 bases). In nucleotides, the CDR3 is TGTGCCAGCAGTTTTTACAGGGCGGGCGGCTATGGCTACACCTTC. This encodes CASSFYRAGGYGYTF.